One sample yielded the 25 T cell receptor beta chains listed below, sequenced in a study of blood T cell repertoires in COVID-19. TCRdb keeps only in-frame clones here, not all; method: immunoSEQ multiplex PCR. Of about 190,000 clones detected, more than 70% appear once; the ten largest clones hold more than 9%. The sample comprised peripheral blood. The origin of the receptors is a woman aged 80 or over with active or convalescent COVID-19.

The rearrangement links TRBV5-1 to TRBJ1-2, with D uncertain. The CDR3 consists of 14 residues. V lost 0 bases and J 5 bases, leaving 11 bases between the germline ends. Germline CDR1 reads SGHRS; CDR2 reads YFSETQ. CDR3 sequence: CASSLGDSPYGYTF. The CDR3 DNA is TGCGCCAGCAGCTTGGGTGACTCTCCTTATGGCTACACCTTC. The full variable domain, with the rest looked up from reference TRBV5-1 and TRBJ1-2, is KAGVTQTPRYLIKTRGQQVTLSCSPISGHRSVSWYQQTPGQGLQFLFEYFSETQRNKGNFPGRFSGRQFSNSRSEMNVSTLELGDSALYLCASSLGDSPYGYTFGSGTRLTVV.

The chain carries TRBV7-3 and TRBJ2-5, with a tentative D call TRBD1 (5 bases). The germline CDR1 and CDR2 sequences are SGHTA and FQGTGA. The CDR3 sequence is 15 residues long. V dropped 6 bases and J dropped 4 bases, with 18 bases sitting between them. The CDR3 here is CASSLLPGRVETQYF. CDR3 bases: TGTGCCAGCAGTCTTTTGCCCGGCAGGGTAGAGACCCAGTACTTC.

The V call is TRBV7-9, the J call TRBJ2-7; 9 bases agree with TRBD1. This CDR3 contains 16 residues. CDR1 is SEHNR and CDR2 is FQNEAQ in the germline V gene (reference sequence). V lost 1 base and J lost 4; bases outside the gene matches: 8. The CDR3 DNA sequence: TGTGCCAGCAGCTTAGATTCGGGGACAGGGTCGTACGAGCAGTACTTC. Its translation: CASSLDSGTGSYEQYF.

The rearrangement links TRBV1 to TRBJ2-7; no DNA check was done on the table's D call, TRBD1. TRBV1 constitutes a pseudogene. This CDR3 region has 14 residues. In DNA form, the CDR3 reads TGCACCAGCAGCCAAAGGGGGCAGACCTACGAGCAGTACTTC. Its translation: CTSSQRGQTYEQYF.

The J gene is TRBJ1-3, the V gene TRBV19, with TRBD1 identical over 7 bases. J was trimmed by 0 bases and V by 6 bases; bases with no gene match: 11. This CDR3 region has 17 residues. CDR1 is LNHDA and CDR2 is SQIVND in the germline V gene (reference sequence). CDR3 DNA sequence: TGTGCCAGTAGCACCTCGGGACAGTCTTTCTCTGGAAACACCATATATTTT. This codes for CASSTSGQSFSGNTIYF.

This clone was seen a handful of times. The V and J genes are TRBV30 and TRBJ2-1; D possibly corresponds to TRBD2 (6 bases). The germline CDR1 and CDR2 sequences are GTSNPN and SVGIG (reference sequence). The V end lost 3 bases, the J end lost 4 bases, and 10 bases lay between the germline ends. The CDR3 runs to 13 residues. The CDR3 region is CAWRGEVYNEQFF. Here the CDR3 DNA reads TGTGCCTGGAGGGGGGAGGTTTACAATGAGCAGTTCTTC. Filled out from reference TRBV30 and TRBJ2-1, the complete variable domain reads SQTIHQWPATLVQPVGSPLSLECTVEGTSNPNLYWYRQAAGRGLQLLFYSVGIGQISSEVPQNLSASRPQDRQFILSSKKLLLSDSGFYLCAWRGEVYNEQFFGPGTRLTVL.

J is TRBJ1-2 and V is TRBV15; TRBD1 agrees at 7 bases. The CDR3 consists of 15 residues. The ends lost 3 bases at V and 7 bases at J; junction bases unmatched: 11. Per germline, CDR1 LNHNV and CDR2 YYDKDF (reference sequence). In DNA, the CDR3 is TGTGCCACCAGCAGGGCTAGACAGGGACAGCGTGGCTACACCTTC. Protein: CATSRARQGQRGYTF.

This chain connects TRBV9 to TRBJ1-6; TRBD1 is a possible D gene (6 bases). V lost 0 bases and J 7 bases, leaving 14 bases between the germline ends. This CDR3 is built from 16 residues. From germline, CDR1 is SGDLS and CDR2 YYNGEE. Here the CDR3 DNA reads TGTGCCAGCAGCGTAGCGGGGAACAGGGTGAATTCACCCCTCCACTTT. This translates into CASSVAGNRVNSPLHF.

This chain links TRBV19 with TRBJ2-3; 7 nucleotides match TRBD1. With 4 bases clipped from V and 2 bases from J, the junction kept 9 bases outside the gene matches. CDR1 is LNHDA and CDR2 is SQIVND in the germline V gene (reference sequence). CDR3 size: 16 residues. The CDR3 sequence is CASSTLGTANTDTQYF. CDR3 DNA sequence: TGTGCCAGTAGTACGCTGGGGACAGCGAACACAGATACGCAGTATTTT.

This chain joins TRBV6-5 and TRBJ1-1; 7 nucleotides line up with TRBD1. V gave up 4 bases and J gave up 1 base; unmatched junction bases: 6. There are 15 residues in the CDR3. CDR1 MNHEY and CDR2 SVGAGI come from the germline V gene. The CDR3 DNA reads as TGTGCCAGCAGTTTCAAAACAGGGGCGAACACTGAAGCTTTCTTT. This codes for CASSFKTGANTEAFF.

This clone came up once. The CDR3 protein is CASSPILAGADTQYF. The CDR3 DNA is TGTGCCAGCAGCCCTATTCTAGCGGGCGCAGATACGCAGTATTTT. V and J are TRBV3-1 (or the pseudogene TRBV3-2) and TRBJ2-3; 8 bases align to TRBD2. CDR1 and CDR2 (germline): LGHDT, YNNKEL (reference sequence). The CDR3 sequence is 15 residues long. The trim removed 4 bases at V and 4 bases at J, leaving 7 bases unmatched.

The CDR3, as DNA: TGTGCCAGCTCACCACCTTCAGAAAGCGTAGCTTTCTTT. Translation: CASSPPSESVAFF. The rearrangement uses TRBV18 and TRBJ1-1; D is uncertain. Germline CDR1 is KGHSH and CDR2 is LQKENI. Between the trimmed V and J ends, which lost 0 bases and 10 bases, there was a span of 12 bases. The length of the CDR3 is 13 residues.

This clone has just one count. The chain employs TRBV6-1 and TRBJ2-2, with 11 bases that match TRBD2. The CDR3 loop spans 18 amino acids. The germline gives CDR1 MNHNS, CDR2 SASEGT. V gave up 1 base and J gave up 1 base; unmatched junction bases: 5. As DNA, the CDR3 is TGTGCCAGCAGTGAAGGTAGCGGGAGGGTGCTGAACACCGGGGAGCTGTTTTTT. It specifies CASSEGSGRVLNTGELFF.

Only a few counts were recorded for this clone. CDR3 sequence reads: CASSLVSGGNQPQHF. The CDR3 nucleotides read TGCGCCAGCAGCTTGGTTTCAGGGGGAAATCAGCCCCAGCATTTT. The rearrangement uses TRBV5-1 and TRBJ1-5, with TRBD1 identical over 7 bases. Per germline, CDR1 SGHRS and CDR2 YFSETQ. This CDR3 comprises 15 residues. The J segment lost 4 bases and the V segment lost 0 bases, leaving 4 bases of the junction unmatched.

The chain uses TRBV3-1 (or the pseudogene TRBV3-2) and TRBJ2-3; possibly TRBD2 for D (6 bases). The CDR3 totals 15 residues. In germline, CDR1 is LGHDT, CDR2 YNNKEL (reference sequence). Trimming pared 0 bases from V and 5 bases from J, leaving 12 bases between. The CDR3 is CASSQDGEAGDTQYF. DNA of the CDR3: TGTGCCAGCAGCCAAGATGGGGAGGCCGGAGATACGCAGTATTTT.

The rearrangement joins TRBV6-5 to TRBJ1-2, with D unclear. The ends were cut back, 7 bases at V and 5 bases at J, with 14 bases in the middle. Germline CDR1 is MNHEY and CDR2 is SVGAGI. The CDR3 consists of 13 residues. CDR3 region: CASIEQGAYGYTF. Here the CDR3 DNA reads TGTGCCAGCATCGAACAAGGAGCATATGGCTACACCTTC.

The V gene is TRBV5-1, the J gene TRBJ2-2; 11 nucleotides match TRBD2. The CDR3 contains 18 residues. Per the germline V gene, CDR1 is SGHRS and CDR2 is YFSETQ. V gave up 2 bases and J gave up 2 bases; unmatched junction bases: 8. The CDR3 nucleotides are TGCGCCAGCAGCTTTTTACTAGCGGGAGACCCAAACACCGGGGAGCTGTTTTTT. Its translation is CASSFLLAGDPNTGELFF.

V is TRBV4-2 and J is TRBJ2-5; 10 nucleotides align to TRBD2. Germline lookup yields CDR1 LGHNA and CDR2 YNFKEQ. The CDR3 extends over 17 amino acids. J lost 0 bases, V lost 1 base, and 5 bases had no gene match. The CDR3 sequence is CASSQGFTSGDQETQYF. Here the CDR3 DNA reads TGTGCCAGCAGCCAAGGTTTTACTAGCGGGGACCAAGAGACCCAGTACTTC.

About this clone itself: Other DNA sequences in this specimen translate into the identical CDR3. The chain recombines TRBV11-3 with TRBJ2-2; tentatively, D is TRBD1 (5 bases). The germline V gene has CDR1 SGHNT and CDR2 YENEEA. V was shortened by 4 bases and J by 7 bases, with 10 bases between the two germline ends. The CDR3 runs 13 residues. The CDR3 nucleotides are TGTGCCAGCAGCTCCGCAAGGGGCGGGGAGCTGTTTTTT. This codes for CASSSARGGELFF.

The rearrangement links TRBV5-1 to TRBJ2-3; 8 positions match TRBD2. The CDR3 has 16 amino acids. Germline V gene sequence: CDR1 SGHRS, CDR2 YFSETQ. Trimming cost V 5 bases and J 0 bases; bases outside gene matches: 8. The CDR3 DNA follows: TGCGCCAGCAGTCCAGTAGCGGGGCTAAGCACAGATACGCAGTATTTT. This gives the protein CASSPVAGLSTDTQYF.

This chain joins TRBV3-1 (or the pseudogene TRBV3-2) and TRBJ1-5; 8 nucleotides agree with TRBD1. Per germline, CDR1 LGHDT and CDR2 YNNKEL (reference sequence). Trimming at V came to 3 bases and at J to 6 bases, leaving 7 bases not matched to a gene. CDR3 size: 15 residues. The CDR3 sequence is CASSQSRGRAQPQHF. Written as DNA, the CDR3 is TGTGCCAGCAGCCAGAGCAGGGGGCGCGCTCAGCCCCAGCATTTT.

The chain recombines TRBV5-5 with TRBJ1-6; 7 bases match TRBD1. Germline V gene data show CDR1 as SGHKS and CDR2 as YYEKEE (reference sequence). V lost 0 bases, J lost 9 bases, and 9 bases stayed unmatched. The CDR3 consists of 16 residues. For the CDR3, the DNA is TGTGCCAGCAGCTTGGTCTCCGGGACAGCGAGTTCACCCCTCCACTTT. Protein sequence: CASSLVSGTASSPLHF.

This rearrangement joins TRBV5-1 to TRBJ2-3, with 7 bases matching TRBD1. Per the germline V gene, CDR1 is SGHRS and CDR2 is YFSETQ. Trimming at V came to 0 bases and at J to 4 bases, leaving 5 bases not matched to a gene. This CDR3 has 15 residues. The CDR3 bases are TGCGCCAGCAGCTTGGAAAACAGGGGTTCAGATACGCAGTATTTT. This encodes CASSLENRGSDTQYF. Filled out from reference TRBV5-1 and TRBJ2-3, the complete variable domain reads KAGVTQTPRYLIKTRGQQVTLSCSPISGHRSVSWYQQTPGQGLQFLFEYFSETQRNKGNFPGRFSGRQFSNSRSEMNVSTLELGDSALYLCASSLENRGSDTQYFGPGTRLTVL.

The chain uses TRBV5-1 and TRBJ2-2, with 14 bases fitting TRBD2. CDR1 and CDR2 (germline): SGHRS, YFSETQ. The CDR3 runs 17 residues. V lost 4 bases and J lost 5; bases outside the gene matches: 7. The CDR3, as DNA: TGCGCCAGCAGCCGACTAGCGGGAGGGCCCTCGACCGGGGAGCTGTTTTTT. It codes for CASSRLAGGPSTGELFF.

The gene calls are TRBV20-1 and TRBJ1-2; D not resolved. The CDR3 has 11 residues. The V gene lost 0 bases and the J gene lost 5 bases, with 4 bases spanning the gap. Germline CDR1 and CDR2: DFQATT and SNEGSKA (reference sequence). The CDR3 DNA reads as TGCAGTGCTAGAGAACAGTATGGCTACACCTTC. Its translation: CSAREQYGYTF.